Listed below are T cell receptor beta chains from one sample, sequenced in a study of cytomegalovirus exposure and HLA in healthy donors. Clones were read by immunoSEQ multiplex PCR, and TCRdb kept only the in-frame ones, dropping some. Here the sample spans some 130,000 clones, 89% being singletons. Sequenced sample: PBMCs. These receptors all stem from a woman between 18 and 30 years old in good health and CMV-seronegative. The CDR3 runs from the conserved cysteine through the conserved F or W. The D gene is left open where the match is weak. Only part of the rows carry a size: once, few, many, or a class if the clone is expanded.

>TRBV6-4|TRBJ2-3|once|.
TGTGCCAGCAGTGACGGCGGGGCTAGCACAGATACGCAGTATTTT
CASSDGGASTDTQYF
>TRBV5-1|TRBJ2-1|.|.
TGCGCCAGCAGCGCGATTTACAGGGCGTCCGGGAATGAGCAGTTCTTC
CASSAIYRASGNEQFF
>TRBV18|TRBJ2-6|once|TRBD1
TGTGCCACCCAGGACAGGGCTCTCTCTGGGGCCAACGTCCTGACTTTC
CATQDRALSGANVLTF
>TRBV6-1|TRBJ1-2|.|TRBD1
TGTGCCAGCAGTCCGGACAGGGGCCGTGGCTACACCTTC
CASSPDRGRGYTF
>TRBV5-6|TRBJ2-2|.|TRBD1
TGTGCCAGCAGCTTGGGGGACAGGGTATCCGGGGAGCTGTTTTTT
CASSLGDRVSGELFF
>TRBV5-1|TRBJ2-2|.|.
TGCGCCAGCAAAAGGGAGGCTCCACGGTACACCGGGGAGCTGTTTTTT
CASKREAPRYTGELFF
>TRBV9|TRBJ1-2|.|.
TGTGCCAGCAGCGTAGACCCCTCCAGGGAATACACCTTC
CASSVDPSREYTF
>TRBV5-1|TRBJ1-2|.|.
TGCGCCAGCAGAGAGACAGGTGCGAACTATGGCTACACCTTC
CASRETGANYGYTF
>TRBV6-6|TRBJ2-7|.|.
TGTGCCAGCGGGCAAGGGGGTAGGGGTTACGAGCAGTACTTC
CASGQGGRGYEQYF
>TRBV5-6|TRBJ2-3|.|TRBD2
TGTGCCAGCAGCTTGGACACTAGCGGCACAGATACGCAGTATTTT
CASSLDTSGTDTQYF
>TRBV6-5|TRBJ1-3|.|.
TGTGCCAGCAGTCGGGGGGCTGGAAACACCATATATTTT
CASSRGAGNTIYF
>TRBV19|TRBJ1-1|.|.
TGTGCCATTCAGGACAGACGAGGAAAAGCTTTCTTT
CAIQDRRGKAFF
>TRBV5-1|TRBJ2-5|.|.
TGCGCCAGCAGCGATCAGGGGTATGAGACCCAGTACTTC
CASSDQGYETQYF
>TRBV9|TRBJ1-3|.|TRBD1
TGTGCCAGCAGCGTAGACAGGGGGGCTGGAAACACCATATATTTT
CASSVDRGAGNTIYF
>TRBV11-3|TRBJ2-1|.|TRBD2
TGTGCCAGCAGTCAAGGGACTAGCGGATACAATGAGCAGTTCTTC
CASSQGTSGYNEQFF
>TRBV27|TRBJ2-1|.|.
TGTGCCAGCAGTTTAGGGCAGGAGGTGGACAATGAGCAGTTCTTC
CASSLGQEVDNEQFF
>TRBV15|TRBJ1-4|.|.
TGTGCCACCAGCAGGAACCACCCCCAGGTCGCAACTAATGAAAAACTGTTTTTT
CATSRNHPQVATNEKLFF